This T cell receptor beta chain came from a study of T-cell reconstitution after alpha-beta-depleted transplantation in children. This CDR3 has 15 amino acids. V was pared by 5 bases and J by 5 bases, with 18 bases between. The germline V gene has CDR1 SGHTA and CDR2 FQGNSA. Researchers prepared the TCRbeta library using unique molecular identifiers, the study reports. TCRdb passed the PCR reads through MiXCR, listing each CDR3 protein once. The repertoire holds tens of thousands of distinct CDR3 sequences, with roughly 50% as singletons. The sequence came from a boy less than two years old with SCID, due to receive a stem cell transplant. Specimen: peripheral blood, collected before TCRalphabeta/CD19-depleted stem cell transplant. The chain couples TRBV7-2 to TRBJ1-1, with a tentative D call TRBD1 (5 bases). The DNA for the CDR3 is TGTGCCAGCAGCCACGGTTTTGGAGGGGCAACTGAAGCTTTCTTT. This sequence encodes CASSHGFGGATEAFF.